This is a list of T cell receptor beta chains from one sample in a study of T cell changes during pregnancy in multiple sclerosis. The protocol was immunoSEQ multiplex PCR, while the TCRdb copy is restricted to in-frame clones and leaves out a portion. The sample lists approximately 70,000 clones, around 90% seen once, with 1.2% to 1.5% in the top ten. The sample was peripheral blood, taken in the second trimester of pregnancy. Every receptor here comes from a female donor in good health, enrolled as a control in a pregnancy study. The CDR3 runs from the conserved cysteine through the conserved F or W. A D gene is named only where the DNA matches it firmly. Size tells how often a clone was seen (once, few, many) or the class of an expanded clone, and some rows leave it out.

DNA | CDR3 | J | V | D | size
TGCGCCAGCAGCCCTAGCGGGGGGTACGAGCAGTACTTC | CASSPSGGYEQYF | TRBJ2-7 | TRBV5-1 | TRBD2 | -
TGTGCCAGCGATAACGGACTAGCGGGAGATACGCAGTATTTT | CASDNGLAGDTQYF | TRBJ2-3 | TRBV4-2 | TRBD2 | -
TGTGCCAGCAGGGTCGCCAGGTTCGGCTACGAGCAGTACTTC | CASRVARFGYEQYF | TRBJ2-7 | TRBV27 | - | -
TGTGCCAGCAGCTCCTCCTACTATCCGGGACAGGGTGAGGTGGGCGCTAATTCACCCCTCCACTTT | CASSSSYYPGQGEVGANSPLHF | TRBJ1-6 | TRBV7-8 | TRBD1 | once
TGTGCCAGCAGCTTGGATATGGCTAGCGGGAGGGGGGCTTACAATGAGCAGTTCTTC | CASSLDMASGRGAYNEQFF | TRBJ2-1 | TRBV5-4 | TRBD2 | -
TGTGCCAGCAGTGGGGGATTAATGAGCGGACTCTACAATGAGCAGTTCTTC | CASSGGLMSGLYNEQFF | TRBJ2-1 | TRBV6-4 | - | -
TGTGCCAGCAGTCCGTTATATCCCGGGGGGAATGAGCAGTTCTTC | CASSPLYPGGNEQFF | TRBJ2-1 | TRBV28 | TRBD2 | -
TGTGCCAGTTCCGGGACTAGCCTATTCAGTGAGCAGTTCTTC | CASSGTSLFSEQFF | TRBJ2-1 | TRBV19 | TRBD2 | -
TGTGCCAGCAGTTACTCAGACAGTGAAGCTTTCTTT | CASSYSDSEAFF | TRBJ1-1 | TRBV6-5 | - | -
TGTGCCAGCAGTGATGTATGGGGCGGTGAAAAACTGTTTTTT | CASSDVWGGEKLFF | TRBJ1-4 | TRBV2 | - | -
TGTGCCAGCAGTTCTAACGAGCAGTACTTC | CASSSNEQYF | TRBJ2-7 | TRBV28 | - | once
TGTGCCACCAGCGGGAGTTCTGGCTCAGATACGCAGTATTTT | CATSGSSGSDTQYF | TRBJ2-3 | TRBV6-4 | TRBD2 | -
TGCGCCAGCAGCCAAGTTTCTAGCGGGGGCACATATACGCAGTATTTT | CASSQVSSGGTYTQYF | TRBJ2-3 | TRBV4-1 | TRBD2 | -
TGTGCCAGCAGCCCGGGAGGGGGCGATGAGCAGTTCTTC | CASSPGGGDEQFF | TRBJ2-1 | TRBV7-2 | - | -
TGTGCCACCAGCACCCGTAATGAAAAACTGTTTTTT | CATSTRNEKLFF | TRBJ1-4 | TRBV15 | - | -
TGTGCCAGCAGCCATACCTACAGGGCTGAAGCTTTCTTT | CASSHTYRAEAFF | TRBJ1-1 | TRBV14 | - | few
TGTGCCAGTAGTATAGGGTACCGGGGATACGGCTACACCTTC | CASSIGYRGYGYTF | TRBJ1-2 | TRBV19 | - | -
TGTGCCAGCAGTACGCCCGGGACATATAAAAACACCATATATTTT | CASSTPGTYKNTIYF | TRBJ1-3 | TRBV28 | - | -
TGTGCCAGCAGTGAAATCGGGGATACGCAGTATTTT | CASSEIGDTQYF | TRBJ2-3 | TRBV6-1 | - | once
TGTGCCAGCAGTACGGGTGTGGGCTACAATGAGCAGTTCTTC | CASSTGVGYNEQFF | TRBJ2-1 | TRBV27 | - | -
TGTGCCAGCTCACAAAACTTACAAGAGACCCAGTACTTC | CASSQNLQETQYF | TRBJ2-5 | TRBV18 | - | -
TGTGCCAGTAGTACCTTAGCGGGACGGTACGAGCAGTACTTC | CASSTLAGRYEQYF | TRBJ2-7 | TRBV19 | TRBD2 | -
TGTGCCAGCAGCCAAAGTTTCTCAGGGCAGTTTGGAAACACCATATATTTT | CASSQSFSGQFGNTIYF | TRBJ1-3 | TRBV14 | - | -
TGTGCCAGCAGGATACAGGGGGGGGCTAGCAATCAGCCCCAGCATTTT | CASRIQGGASNQPQHF | TRBJ1-5 | TRBV27 | TRBD1 | -
TGCAGCGTTGAAGAGGCCACAGATACGCAGTATTTT | CSVEEATDTQYF | TRBJ2-3 | TRBV29-1 | - | once
TGCAGCGTTGGGTCGGGGGACTATGGCTACACCTTC | CSVGSGDYGYTF | TRBJ1-2 | TRBV29-1 | - | once